This TCR beta chain was sequenced during a study of spatial heterogeneity in lung cancer. The wider study: TCR transcript abundance in tumor regions was strongly correlated with the T cell module score obtained from matched bulk RNA-seq. Points from the study as a whole: Counts of ubiquitous and regional expanded TCRs tracked ubiquitous and regional nonsynonymous mutations, respectively. Tumoral mutation counts were tracked by counts of expanded intratumoral alpha and beta TCRs.

By share, this clonotype counts as medium-sized. As yet, its antigen is unknown. Trimming shortened V by 5 bases and J by 9 bases, and 13 bases separated the two germline ends. The CDR3 sequence is 12 residues long. Time point of the sample: sample taken at primary tumor resection. Whole RNA, which was extracted from tumor, nontumor lung tissue or frozen PBMC, was sequenced without any cell sorting. Using its own MiXCR run on the 5' RACE reads, TCRdb lists one record per CDR3 protein. Altogether about 3,000 distinct CDR3 sequences are present, more than 15% being singletons, with the ten largest covering 8% to 11%.

This sequence was found in a male donor with early-stage non-small cell lung cancer. This chain joins TRBV12-3 or TRBV12-4 and TRBJ2-5; D is perhaps TRBD2 (5 bases). The specimen comprised lung tumor tissue, sampled at surgery. CDR3 residues: CASSRYAEAQYF. Written as DNA, the CDR3 is TGTGCCAGCAGTCGCTATGCGGAGGCCCAGTACTTC.